This TCR beta chain originates from a study of T-cell memory formation after mild COVID-19. This CDR3 is 15 amino acids long. V trimming: 2 bases; J trimming: 4 bases; junction bases outside the gene matches: 2. MiXCR, applied by TCRdb to the 5' RACE reads, yields one record per CDR3 protein. The table includes approximately 250,000 distinct CDR3 sequences, 15% to 20% detected once. V is TRBV12-3 or TRBV12-4 and J is TRBJ2-1; 10 positions agree with TRBD2. The sample taken for sequencing was PBMCs or a T cell subset sorted from them (not recorded which). The receptor's source is a man between 18 and 35 years old who had mild COVID-19 (a few samples of this study predate the infection). Cell type and time point are not known. The CDR3 region has the DNA TGTGCCAGCAGTTTATCTAGCGGGGGTTACAATGAGCAGTTCTTC. Amino acids: CASSLSSGGYNEQFF.